Presented here are 13 T cell receptor beta chains from one specimen sequenced in a study of cytotoxic CD8 clonotypes in ibrutinib-treated CLL. The assay was immunoSEQ multiplex PCR, and TCRdb's table has in-frame clones only and misses some. Of 130,000 or so clones in the sample, approximately 80% are singletons; the top ten hold approximately 28%. The starting material was PBMCs, obtained after 12 months of ibrutinib treatment. The receptor set was obtained from a human donor with chronic lymphocytic leukemia.

This chain uses TRBV7-9 with TRBJ1-4; 8 positions agree with TRBD1. The germline CDR1 and CDR2 sequences are SEHNR and FQNEAQ (reference sequence). The J segment lost 7 bases and the V segment lost 5 bases, leaving 6 bases of the junction unmatched. This CDR3 has 14 residues. CDR3 sequence: CASSEDRAGEKLFF. The CDR3 bases are TGTGCCAGCAGCGAGGACAGGGCCGGTGAAAAACTGTTTTTT. Full variable domain (missing parts from reference TRBV7-9 and TRBJ1-4): DTGVSQNPRHKITKRGQNVTFRCDPISEHNRLYWYRQTLGQGPEFLTYFQNEAQLEKSRLLSDRFSAERPKGSFSTLEIQRTEQGDSAMYLCASSEDRAGEKLFFGSGTQLSVL.

This sequence joins TRBV12-2 and TRBJ1-1; the table's D call TRBD1 went unverified against the DNA. TRBV12-2 is a pseudogene locus. The CDR3 runs to 16 residues. The CDR3: CASRLLRDRGATEAFF. Here the CDR3 DNA reads TGTGCAAGTCGCTTATTAAGGGACAGGGGCGCCACTGAAGCTTTCTTT.

A few counts support this clone. This chain joins TRBV7-9 and TRBJ1-3, with D possibly matching TRBD1 (6 bases). V was shortened by 6 bases and J by 0 bases, with 12 bases between the two germline ends. In germline, CDR1 is SEHNR, CDR2 FQNEAQ (reference sequence). This CDR3 region has 15 residues. CDR3 sequence (DNA): TGTGCCAGCAGTATTTTACAGGGCTCTGGAAACACCATATATTTT. Its translation: CASSILQGSGNTIYF.

The chain has TRBV19 and TRBJ2-1, with D possibly TRBD1 on 6 matching bases. V lost 1 base, J lost 0 bases, and 10 bases lay in between. The CDR3 length is 16 residues. Germline assignment: CDR1 LNHDA and CDR2 SQIVND (reference sequence). DNA for the CDR3: TGTGCCAGTAGTATAGGACAGGCCTTCTCCTACAATGAGCAGTTCTTC. Protein: CASSIGQAFSYNEQFF.

The chain has TRBV20-1 and TRBJ2-1; the D is unclear. Trimming took off 6 bases at V and 12 bases at J, with 12 bases between the two ends. Looked up from germline, CDR1 is DFQATT and CDR2 is SNEGSKA (reference sequence). CDR3 length equals 10 residues. The CDR3 DNA reads TGCAGTGCCCCCCTTTTAGTGCAGTTCTTC. As protein: CSAPLLVQFF.

This clone was counted once. The chain employs TRBV6-6 and TRBJ2-3, with TRBD2 matching 12 bases. Germline CDR1 is MNHNY and CDR2 is SVGAGI (reference sequence). After removal of 5 bases from V and 1 base from J, the junction contained 1 base not matched to a gene. The CDR3 runs to 15 residues. The CDR3 reads CASSRLAGGTDTQYF. The DNA of the CDR3 is TGTGCCAGCAGTAGACTAGCGGGGGGCACAGATACGCAGTATTTT.

The count of this clone is one. CDR3 sequence reads: CASSLVGTGDYGYTF. In nucleotides, the CDR3 is TGCGCCAGCAGCTTGGTGGGGACAGGGGACTATGGCTACACCTTC. The chain joins TRBV5-1 to TRBJ1-2; 10 bases agree with TRBD1. V shed 0 bases, J shed 3 bases, and the junction held 2 bases outside the gene matches. Germline CDR1 and CDR2: SGHRS and YFSETQ. CDR3 size: 15 residues. The complete variable domain, with remaining parts taken from reference TRBV5-1 and TRBJ1-2, reads KAGVTQTPRYLIKTRGQQVTLSCSPISGHRSVSWYQQTPGQGLQFLFEYFSETQRNKGNFPGRFSGRQFSNSRSEMNVSTLELGDSALYLCASSLVGTGDYGYTFGSGTRLTVV.

This clone was counted ten times or more. The chain joins TRBV11-3 to TRBJ2-2; D gene unclear. Trimming took 5 bases from V and 5 from J, leaving 9 bases between them. This CDR3 region has 13 residues. Germline lookup yields CDR1 SGHNT and CDR2 YENEEA. The CDR3 spells CASSRLFTGELFF. DNA of the CDR3: TGTGCCAGCAGCCGCCTTTTTACCGGGGAGCTGTTTTTT. The full variable domain, with the rest looked up from reference TRBV11-3 and TRBJ2-2, is EAGVVQSPRYKIIEKKQPVAFWCNPISGHNTLYWYLQNLGQGPELLIRYENEEAVDDSQLPKDRFSAERLKGVDSTLKIQPAELGDSAVYLCASSRLFTGELFFGEGSRLTVL.

The chain recombines TRBV27 with TRBJ2-6; D is unclear. The V and J ends lost 2 bases and 0 bases respectively, with 11 bases between them. Germline V gene sequence: CDR1 MNHEY, CDR2 SMNVEV (reference sequence). This CDR3 comprises 17 residues. DNA of the CDR3: TGTGCCAGCAGTTTAAGCGCCGCCCGCTCTGGGGCCAACGTCCTGACTTTC. Protein sequence: CASSLSAARSGANVLTF.

The chain couples TRBV28 to TRBJ1-1; 9 positions agree with TRBD1. Germline CDR1 reads MDHEN; CDR2 reads SYDVKM. After removal of 6 bases from V and 1 base from J, the junction contained 6 bases not matched to a gene. This CDR3 has 15 residues. The CDR3 reads CASRTPDRGNTEAFF. The CDR3 coding sequence is TGTGCCAGCAGAACTCCGGACAGGGGGAACACTGAAGCTTTCTTT.

This chain joins TRBV28 and TRBJ2-7, with 7 bases matching TRBD1. Trimming at V came to 0 bases and at J to 3 bases, leaving 2 bases not matched to a gene. CDR1 and CDR2 from the germline V gene are MDHEN and SYDVKM. The CDR3 has 14 amino acids. The CDR3: CASSLWAGGYEQYF. CDR3 in DNA: TGTGCCAGCAGTTTATGGGCAGGGGGCTACGAGCAGTACTTC.

The V call is TRBV2, the J call TRBJ2-2; D ambiguous. CDR3 length: 15 residues. Between the trimmed V and J ends, which lost 2 bases and 0 bases, there was a span of 7 bases. Germline V gene sequence: CDR1 SNHLY, CDR2 FYNNEI. The CDR3 loop reads CASSELFSNTGELFF. The CDR3 coding sequence is TGTGCCAGCAGTGAACTCTTCTCGAACACCGGGGAGCTGTTTTTT.

The J gene is TRBJ2-7, the V gene TRBV28; 12 nucleotides match TRBD2. The CDR3 consists of 17 residues. The ends lost 0 bases at V and 4 bases at J; junction bases unmatched: 7. From germline, CDR1 is MDHEN and CDR2 SYDVKM. CDR3: CASSLWTSGGPLYEQYF. In DNA, the CDR3 is TGTGCCAGCAGTTTATGGACTAGCGGGGGCCCTCTTTACGAGCAGTACTTC.